A selection of T cell receptor beta chains follows, all from one sample in a study of blood T cell repertoires in COVID-19. Sequencing was performed with immunoSEQ multiplex PCR; in TCRdb, only in-frame clones are kept and a portion is missing. In the table there are about 300,000 clones, 89% of which are singletons. Sample: PBMCs or T cells enriched from blood (not recorded which). Receptors originate from a woman between 35 and 50 years old who had recovered from COVID-19. CDR3s include the opening cysteine and the closing phenylalanine or tryptophan. Fields, in order: J gene, D gene, V gene, clone size, CDR3 DNA, CDR3 protein. A D gene is named only where the DNA matches it firmly. A row's size may be missing; if present it is once, few, many or a size class.

>TRBJ1-1|NA|TRBV5-1|NA
TGCGCCAGCAGCCCGGTATATATTAGCTTGCACACTGAAGCTTTCTTT
CASSPVYISLHTEAFF
>TRBJ2-2|NA|TRBV18|NA
TGTGCCAGCTCCCGCGGGACAGCCCAGAACGGGGAGCTGTTTTTT
CASSRGTAQNGELFF
>TRBJ2-5|NA|TRBV3-1/TRBV3-2|NA
TGTGCCAGCAGCCAAGGAGGGCGAGAGACCCAGTACTTC
CASSQGGRETQYF
>TRBJ2-4|NA|TRBV15|NA
TGTGCCACCAGTTTTGGCGGTTCCGCCAAAAACATTCAGTACTTC
CATSFGGSAKNIQYF
>TRBJ1-2|NA|TRBV2|NA
TGTGCCAGCAGTCAAATTAACTATGGCTACACCTTC
CASSQINYGYTF
>TRBJ2-7|TRBD1|TRBV6-5|NA
TGTGCCAGCAGCGACCTAGGGACAGCGGCCTACGAGCAGTACTTC
CASSDLGTAAYEQYF
>TRBJ2-7|TRBD2|TRBV6-5|few
TGTGCCAGCAGTTACCTGGGGGGGGAAACCTACGAGCAGTACTTC
CASSYLGGETYEQYF
>TRBJ2-3|TRBD2|TRBV10-3|NA
TGTGCCATCAGTGAGTCGCAAGCGGGGGGCAGCACAGATACGCAGTATTTT
CAISESQAGGSTDTQYF
>TRBJ2-1|NA|TRBV27|once
TGTGCCAGCAGTTTTTCAATTCACAATGAGCAGTTCTTC
CASSFSIHNEQFF
>TRBJ2-5|TRBD1|TRBV18|NA
TGTGCCAGCTCACCCCGGGGGACAGGGGCTCGTACCCAGTACTTC
CASSPRGTGARTQYF
>TRBJ1-4|NA|TRBV13|NA
TGTGCCAGCAGCTTGGATGAGCGCGTGGGTGAAAAACTGTTTTTT
CASSLDERVGEKLFF
>TRBJ1-4|TRBD1|TRBV5-8|NA
TGTGCCAGCAGCCCCCGGGACAGGGGGGTAAGACTGTTTTTT
CASSPRDRGVRLFF
>TRBJ2-7|NA|TRBV27|NA
TGTGCCAGCAGTTTAACCTACCCCTACGAGCAGTACTTC
CASSLTYPYEQYF
>TRBJ2-7|TRBD1|TRBV6-1|NA
TGTGCCAGCAGTGAAGGACAGGGTACCTACGAGCAGTACTTC
CASSEGQGTYEQYF
>TRBJ1-2|NA|TRBV19|NA
TGTGCCAGTAGTATACTCGGATCCCGGGTTACCTTC
CASSILGSRVTF
>TRBJ1-1|NA|TRBV16|NA
TGTGCCAGCAGCCAAGTGCGTGCCGTCATGAACACTGAAGCTTTCTTT
CASSQVRAVMNTEAFF
>TRBJ2-5|NA|TRBV3-1/TRBV3-2|many
TGTGCCAGCAGCCACCCCCTAGGGGTAGAAGAGACCCAGTACTTC
CASSHPLGVEETQYF
>TRBJ2-7|TRBD1|TRBV5-6|NA
TGTGCCAGCAGCTTGAGGGGGCCCCCCTACGAGCAGTACTTC
CASSLRGPPYEQYF
>TRBJ1-1|NA|TRBV30|NA
TGTGCCTGGCAGGGGCTTAACACTGAAGCTTTCTTT
CAWQGLNTEAFF
>TRBJ1-6|TRBD1|TRBV25-1|NA
TGTGCCAGCAGTGCGACAGGGGTTGCACCCCTCCACTTT
CASSATGVAPLHF